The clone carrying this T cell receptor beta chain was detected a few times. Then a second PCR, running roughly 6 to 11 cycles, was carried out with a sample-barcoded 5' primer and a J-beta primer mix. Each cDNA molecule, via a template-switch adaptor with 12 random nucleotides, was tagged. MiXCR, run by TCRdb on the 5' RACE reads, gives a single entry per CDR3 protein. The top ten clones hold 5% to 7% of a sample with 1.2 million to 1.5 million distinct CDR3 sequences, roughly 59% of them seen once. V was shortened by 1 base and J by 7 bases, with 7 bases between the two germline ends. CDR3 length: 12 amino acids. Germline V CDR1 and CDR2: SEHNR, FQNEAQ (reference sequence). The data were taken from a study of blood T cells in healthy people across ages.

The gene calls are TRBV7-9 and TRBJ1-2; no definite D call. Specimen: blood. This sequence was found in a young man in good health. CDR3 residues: CASSLEEFGYTF. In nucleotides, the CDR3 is TGTGCCAGCAGCTTAGAGGAATTTGGCTACACCTTC.